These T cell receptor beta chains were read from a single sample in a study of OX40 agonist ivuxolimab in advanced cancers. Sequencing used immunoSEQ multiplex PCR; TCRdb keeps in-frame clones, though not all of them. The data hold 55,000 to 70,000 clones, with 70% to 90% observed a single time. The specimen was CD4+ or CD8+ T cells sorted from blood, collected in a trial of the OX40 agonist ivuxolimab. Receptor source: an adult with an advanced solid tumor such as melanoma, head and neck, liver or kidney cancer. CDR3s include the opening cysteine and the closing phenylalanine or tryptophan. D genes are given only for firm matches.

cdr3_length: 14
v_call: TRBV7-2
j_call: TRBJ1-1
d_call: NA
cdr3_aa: CASSFLGQNTEAFF

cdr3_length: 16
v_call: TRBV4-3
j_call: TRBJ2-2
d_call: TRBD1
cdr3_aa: CASSQAGTGGSGELFF

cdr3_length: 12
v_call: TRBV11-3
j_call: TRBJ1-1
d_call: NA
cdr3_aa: CASSQHQGEAFF

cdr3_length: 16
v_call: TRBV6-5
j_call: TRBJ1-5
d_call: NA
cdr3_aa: CASSYSVSNSNQPQHF

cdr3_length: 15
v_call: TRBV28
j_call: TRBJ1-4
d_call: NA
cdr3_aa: CASSSGTGTNEKLFF

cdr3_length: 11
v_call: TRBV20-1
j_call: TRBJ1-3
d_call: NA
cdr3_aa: CSARPGNTIYF

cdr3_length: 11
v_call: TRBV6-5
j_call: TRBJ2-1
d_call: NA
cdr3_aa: CASSYGPGEFF

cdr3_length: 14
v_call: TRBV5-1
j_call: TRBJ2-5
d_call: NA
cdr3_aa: CASSLAAEEETQYF

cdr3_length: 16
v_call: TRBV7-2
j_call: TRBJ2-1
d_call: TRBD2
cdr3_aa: CASSLEREGSYNEQFF

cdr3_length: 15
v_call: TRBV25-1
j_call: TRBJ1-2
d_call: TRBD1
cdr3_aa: CASSDAGTGRGGYTF

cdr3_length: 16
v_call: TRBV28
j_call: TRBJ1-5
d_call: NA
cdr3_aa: CASSSPGQGGNQPQHF

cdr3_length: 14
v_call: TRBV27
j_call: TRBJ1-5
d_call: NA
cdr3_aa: CASSPGQGNQPQHF

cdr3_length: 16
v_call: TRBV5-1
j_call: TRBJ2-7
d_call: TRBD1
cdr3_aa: CASSIRPGQGAYEQYF

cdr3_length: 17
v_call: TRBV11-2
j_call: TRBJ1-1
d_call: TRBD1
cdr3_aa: CASSGDRGGFMNTEAFF

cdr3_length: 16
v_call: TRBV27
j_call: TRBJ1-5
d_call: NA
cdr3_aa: CASSLYPKGGNQPQHF

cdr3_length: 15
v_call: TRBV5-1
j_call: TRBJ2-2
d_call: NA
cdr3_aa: CASSPRTQGTGELFF

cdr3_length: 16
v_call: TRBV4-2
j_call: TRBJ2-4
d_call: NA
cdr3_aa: CASSQTLGTSEVFQYF

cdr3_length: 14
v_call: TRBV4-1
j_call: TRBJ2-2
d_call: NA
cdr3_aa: CASRAWPETGELFF

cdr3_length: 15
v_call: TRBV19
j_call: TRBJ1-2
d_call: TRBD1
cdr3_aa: CASRAISTGGKGYTF

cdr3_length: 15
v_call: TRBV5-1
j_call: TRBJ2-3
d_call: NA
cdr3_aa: CASSPAGLNTDTQYF

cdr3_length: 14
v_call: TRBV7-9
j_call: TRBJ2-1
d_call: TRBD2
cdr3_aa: CASSLGLAVDEQFF

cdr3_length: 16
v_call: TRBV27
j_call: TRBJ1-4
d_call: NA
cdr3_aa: CASSPGPGPTNEKLFF